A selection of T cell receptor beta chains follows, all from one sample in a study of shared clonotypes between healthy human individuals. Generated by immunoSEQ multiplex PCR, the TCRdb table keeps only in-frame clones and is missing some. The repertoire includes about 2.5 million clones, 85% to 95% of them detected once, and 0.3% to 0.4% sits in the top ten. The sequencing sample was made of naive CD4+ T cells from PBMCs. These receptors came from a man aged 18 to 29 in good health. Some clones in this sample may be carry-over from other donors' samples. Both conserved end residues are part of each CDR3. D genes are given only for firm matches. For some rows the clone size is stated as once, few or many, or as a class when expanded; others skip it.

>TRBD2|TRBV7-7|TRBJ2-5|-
TGTGCCAGCAGCCTCGGGACTAGCGGGAGCGGGCAAGAGACCCAGTACTTC
CASSLGTSGSGQETQYF
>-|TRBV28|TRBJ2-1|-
TGTGCCAGCATAACTGGGGCGGTCTACAATGAGCAGTTCTTC
CASITGAVYNEQFF
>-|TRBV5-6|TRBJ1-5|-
TGTGCCAGCAGCTTGACCGTGACAGATAACAATCAGCCCCAGCATTTT
CASSLTVTDNNQPQHF
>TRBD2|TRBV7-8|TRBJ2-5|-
TGTGCCAGCAGCTTAGCGTCTGGACTAGCGGGAGGTGAGACCCAGTACTTC
CASSLASGLAGGETQYF
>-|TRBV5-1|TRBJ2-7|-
TGCGCCAGCAGCTTCGGGACCGACTACGAGCAGTACTTC
CASSFGTDYEQYF
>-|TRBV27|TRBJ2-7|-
TGTGCCAGCAGTTTGGGATCCGAGCAGTACTTC
CASSLGSEQYF
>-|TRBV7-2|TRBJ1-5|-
TGTGCCAGCAGCCCTCGGGGGGCGATTTATCAGCCCCAGCATTTT
CASSPRGAIYQPQHF
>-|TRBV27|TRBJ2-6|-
TGTGCCAGTACACCCTCGGGGACCCACTCTGGGGCCAACGTCCTGACTTTC
CASTPSGTHSGANVLTF
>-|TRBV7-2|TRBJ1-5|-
TGTGCCAGCAGCTGGACAGTCGGTCAGCCCCAGCATTTT
CASSWTVGQPQHF
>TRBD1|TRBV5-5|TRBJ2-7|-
TGTGCCAGCAGCTTGCTGGTTGGGACAGGGGGCGCCGAGCAGTACTTC
CASSLLVGTGGAEQYF
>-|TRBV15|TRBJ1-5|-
TGTGCCGCTTCATGGGGGGTGGGACAGCCCCAGCATTTT
CAASWGVGQPQHF
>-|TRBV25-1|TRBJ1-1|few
TGTGCCACCCACGCGTGGGGAAACACTGAAGCTTTCTTT
CATHAWGNTEAFF
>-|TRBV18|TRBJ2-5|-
TGTGCCAGCTCACCACGTAAGGGGGGAGAGACCCAGTACTTC
CASSPRKGGETQYF
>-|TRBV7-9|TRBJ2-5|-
TGTGCCAGCAGCCCTTCAAGGGGTCGAGAGACCCAGTACTTC
CASSPSRGRETQYF
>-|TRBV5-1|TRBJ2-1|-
TGCGCCAGCAGCTTGGCCGGGGGATACTCCTACAATGAGCAGTTCTTC
CASSLAGGYSYNEQFF
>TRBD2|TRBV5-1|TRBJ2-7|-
TGCGCCAGCAGCTTGGGTGGGACTAGCGTCCTCGAGCAGTACTTC
CASSLGGTSVLEQYF
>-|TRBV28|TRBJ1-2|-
TGTGCCAGCACCCTAGCCGGACAGAGACTCTATGGCTACACCTTC
CASTLAGQRLYGYTF
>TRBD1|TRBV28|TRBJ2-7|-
TGTGCCACAAAGCCGGGACAGGGGCCCGAGCAGTACTTC
CATKPGQGPEQYF
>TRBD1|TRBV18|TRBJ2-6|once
TGTGCCAGCTCAGCAGCCAGACAGGGTTCCGGCTCTGGGGCCAACGTCCTGACTTTC
CASSAARQGSGSGANVLTF
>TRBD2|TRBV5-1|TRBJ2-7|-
TGCGCCAGCAGCTTGTCCGCGGGAGCTTCCTACGAGCAGTACTTC
CASSLSAGASYEQYF
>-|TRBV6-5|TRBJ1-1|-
TGTGCCAGCAGTTTTCGGCTGGGGGGCACTGAAGCTTTCTTT
CASSFRLGGTEAFF
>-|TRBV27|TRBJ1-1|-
TGTGCCAGCAGTTTATTCGACACGATGAACACTGAAGCTTTCTTT
CASSLFDTMNTEAFF
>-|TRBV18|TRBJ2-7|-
TGTGCCAGCTCACCACCTGCTCGGGGTCGCGACGAGCAGTACTTC
CASSPPARGRDEQYF
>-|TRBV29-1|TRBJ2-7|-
TGCAGCGTTGAAGAACCTTCGCCCCTTGGGGGGGCGATCTACGAGCAGTACTTC
CSVEEPSPLGGAIYEQYF
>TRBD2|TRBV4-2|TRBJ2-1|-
TGTGCCAGCAGCCAAGATGTAAGGCGGGAGGGTCTAAATGAGCAGTTCTTC
CASSQDVRREGLNEQFF
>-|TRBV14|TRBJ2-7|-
TGTGCCAGCAGCCAAGATCTGGGAACCGAGCAGTACTTC
CASSQDLGTEQYF
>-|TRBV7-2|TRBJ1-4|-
TGTGCCAGCAGCCCCAGGGCCGGGGAGGGTAATGAAAAACTGTTTTTT
CASSPRAGEGNEKLFF
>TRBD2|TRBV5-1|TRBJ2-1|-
TGCGCCAGCAGCTTGGAGTCTAGCGGGAGCCATGAGCAGTTCTTC
CASSLESSGSHEQFF